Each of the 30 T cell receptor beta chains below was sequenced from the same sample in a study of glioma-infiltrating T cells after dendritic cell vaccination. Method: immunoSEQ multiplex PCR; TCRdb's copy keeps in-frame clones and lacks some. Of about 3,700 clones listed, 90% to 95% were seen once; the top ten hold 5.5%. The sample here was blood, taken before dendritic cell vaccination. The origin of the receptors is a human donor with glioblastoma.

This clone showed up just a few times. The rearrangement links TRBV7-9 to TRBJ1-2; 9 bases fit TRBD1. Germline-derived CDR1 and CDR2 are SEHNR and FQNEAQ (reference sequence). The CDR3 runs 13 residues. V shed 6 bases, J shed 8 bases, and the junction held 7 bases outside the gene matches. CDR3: CASREGQGNGYTF. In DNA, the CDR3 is TGTGCCAGCAGGGAGGGACAGGGTAACGGCTACACCTTC.

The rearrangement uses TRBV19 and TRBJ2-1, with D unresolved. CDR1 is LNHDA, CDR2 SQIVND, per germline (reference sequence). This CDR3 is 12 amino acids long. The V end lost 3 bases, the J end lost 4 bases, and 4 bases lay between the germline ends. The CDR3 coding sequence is TGTGCCAGTAGTATCGGGTACAATGAGCAGTTCTTC. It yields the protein CASSIGYNEQFF.

CDR3: CASSRRGAGASGYEQFF. CDR3 coding DNA: TGTGCCAGCAGCCGCCGGGGAGCGGGAGCGAGTGGGTATGAGCAGTTCTTC. The chain is built from TRBV27 and TRBJ2-1; 8 nucleotides match TRBD2. Germline V CDR1 and CDR2: MNHEY, SMNVEV (reference sequence). The CDR3 runs 17 residues. With V trimmed by 6 bases and J by 8 bases, 18 bases remained unmatched.

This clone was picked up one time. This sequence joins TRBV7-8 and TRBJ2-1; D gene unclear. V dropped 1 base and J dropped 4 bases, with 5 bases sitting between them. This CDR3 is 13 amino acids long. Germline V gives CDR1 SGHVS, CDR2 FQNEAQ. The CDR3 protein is CASSLVSYNEQFF. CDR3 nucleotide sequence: TGTGCCAGCAGCTTAGTCAGTTACAATGAGCAGTTCTTC.

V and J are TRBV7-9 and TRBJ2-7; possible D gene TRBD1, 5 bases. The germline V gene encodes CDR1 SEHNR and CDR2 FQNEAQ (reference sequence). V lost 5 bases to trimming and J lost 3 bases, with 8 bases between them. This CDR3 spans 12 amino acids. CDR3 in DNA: TGTGCCAGCAGCACTCAGGGCTACGAGCAGTACTTC. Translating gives CASSTQGYEQYF.

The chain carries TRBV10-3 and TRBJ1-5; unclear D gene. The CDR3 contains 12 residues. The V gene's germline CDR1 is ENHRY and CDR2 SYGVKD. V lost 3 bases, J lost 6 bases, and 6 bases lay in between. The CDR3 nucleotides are TGTGCCATCAGTGATTCTACTCAGCCCCAGCATTTT. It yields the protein CAISDSTQPQHF.

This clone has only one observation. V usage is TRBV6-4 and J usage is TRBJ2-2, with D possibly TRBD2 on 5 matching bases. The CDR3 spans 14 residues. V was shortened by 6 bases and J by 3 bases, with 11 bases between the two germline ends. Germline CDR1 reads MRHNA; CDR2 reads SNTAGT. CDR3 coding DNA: TGTGCCAGCAGGATTCAGGAGGACACCGGGGAGCTGTTTTTT. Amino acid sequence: CASRIQEDTGELFF.

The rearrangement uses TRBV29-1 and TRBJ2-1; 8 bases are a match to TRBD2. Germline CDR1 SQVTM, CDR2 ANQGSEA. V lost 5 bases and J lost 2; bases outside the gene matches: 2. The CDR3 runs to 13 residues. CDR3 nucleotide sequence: TGCAGCGTTCGGGGGGGACCCTACAATGAGCAGTTCTTC. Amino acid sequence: CSVRGGPYNEQFF.

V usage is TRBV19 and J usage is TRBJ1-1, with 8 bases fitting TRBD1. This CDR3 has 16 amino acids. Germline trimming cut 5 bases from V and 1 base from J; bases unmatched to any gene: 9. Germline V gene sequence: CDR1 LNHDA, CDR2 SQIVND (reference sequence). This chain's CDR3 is CASSPNQGAKNTEAFF. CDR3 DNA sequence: TGTGCCAGTAGTCCGAATCAGGGGGCGAAGAACACTGAAGCTTTCTTT.

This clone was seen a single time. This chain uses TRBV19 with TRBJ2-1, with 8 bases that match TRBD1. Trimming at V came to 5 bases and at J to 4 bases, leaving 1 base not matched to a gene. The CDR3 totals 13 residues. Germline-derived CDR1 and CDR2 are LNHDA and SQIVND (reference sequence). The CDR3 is CASSYRGYNEQFF. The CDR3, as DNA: TGTGCCAGTAGTTACAGGGGGTACAATGAGCAGTTCTTC. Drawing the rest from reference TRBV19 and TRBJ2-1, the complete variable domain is DGGITQSPKYLFRKEGQNVTLSCEQNLNHDAMYWYRQDPGQGLRLIYYSQIVNDFQKGDIAEGYSVSREKKESFPLTVTSAQKNPTAFYLCASSYRGYNEQFFGPGTRLTVL.

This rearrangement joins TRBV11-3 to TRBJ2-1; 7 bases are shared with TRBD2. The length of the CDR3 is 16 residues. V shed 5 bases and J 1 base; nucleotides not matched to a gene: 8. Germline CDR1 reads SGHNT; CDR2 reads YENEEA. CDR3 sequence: CASSDRLAGSYNEQFF. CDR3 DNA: TGTGCCAGCAGCGACCGACTAGCCGGATCCTACAATGAGCAGTTCTTC.

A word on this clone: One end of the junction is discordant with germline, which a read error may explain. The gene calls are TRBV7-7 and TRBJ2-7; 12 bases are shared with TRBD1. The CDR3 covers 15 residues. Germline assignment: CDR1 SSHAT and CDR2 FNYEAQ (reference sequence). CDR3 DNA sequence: TGTGCTAGCAGCTCCGGGACAGGGGGCGCTTACGAGCAGTACTTC. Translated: CASSSGTGGAYEQYF.

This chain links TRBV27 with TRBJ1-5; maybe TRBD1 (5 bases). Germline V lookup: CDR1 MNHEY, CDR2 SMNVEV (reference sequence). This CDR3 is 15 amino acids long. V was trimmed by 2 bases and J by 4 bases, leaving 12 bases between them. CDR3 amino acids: CASSLGGGKNQPQHF. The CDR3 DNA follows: TGTGCCAGCAGTTTAGGGGGGGGGAAAAATCAGCCCCAGCATTTT.

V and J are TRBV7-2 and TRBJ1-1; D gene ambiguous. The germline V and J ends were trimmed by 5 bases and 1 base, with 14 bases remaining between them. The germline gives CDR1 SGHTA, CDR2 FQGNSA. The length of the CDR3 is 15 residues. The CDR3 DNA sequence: TGTGCCAGCAGCCTGGAGGGCTTACGGAACACTGAAGCTTTCTTT. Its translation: CASSLEGLRNTEAFF.

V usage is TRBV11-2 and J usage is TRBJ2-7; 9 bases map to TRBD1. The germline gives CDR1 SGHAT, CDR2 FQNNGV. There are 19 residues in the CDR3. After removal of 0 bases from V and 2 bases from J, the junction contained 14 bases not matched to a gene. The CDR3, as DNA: TGTGCCAGCAGCTTAGACGCCGGGACAGGGACGATTTACGCCTACGAGCAGTACTTC. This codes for CASSLDAGTGTIYAYEQYF.

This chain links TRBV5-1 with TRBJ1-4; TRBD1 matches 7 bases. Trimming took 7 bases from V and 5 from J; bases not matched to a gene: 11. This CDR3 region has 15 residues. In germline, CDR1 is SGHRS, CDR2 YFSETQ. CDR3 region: CASRWLGTENEKLFF. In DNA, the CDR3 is TGCGCCAGCCGGTGGTTGGGGACAGAAAATGAAAAACTGTTTTTT. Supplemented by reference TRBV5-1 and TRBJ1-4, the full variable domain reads KAGVTQTPRYLIKTRGQQVTLSCSPISGHRSVSWYQQTPGQGLQFLFEYFSETQRNKGNFPGRFSGRQFSNSRSEMNVSTLELGDSALYLCASRWLGTENEKLFFGSGTQLSVL.

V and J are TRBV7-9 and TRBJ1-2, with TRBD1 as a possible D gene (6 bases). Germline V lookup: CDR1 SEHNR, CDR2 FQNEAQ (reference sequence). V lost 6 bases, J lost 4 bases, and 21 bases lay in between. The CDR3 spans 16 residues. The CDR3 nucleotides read TGTGCCAGCAGTCTCGCAGGGGCAGGTTCTAGCTATGGCTACACCTTC. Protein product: CASSLAGAGSSYGYTF.

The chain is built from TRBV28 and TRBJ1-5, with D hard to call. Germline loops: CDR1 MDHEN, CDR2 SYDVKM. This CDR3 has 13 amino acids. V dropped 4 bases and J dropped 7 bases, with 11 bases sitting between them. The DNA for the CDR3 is TGTGCCAGCAGTTCCCAAAAAAAACAGCCCCAGCATTTT. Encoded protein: CASSSQKKQPQHF.

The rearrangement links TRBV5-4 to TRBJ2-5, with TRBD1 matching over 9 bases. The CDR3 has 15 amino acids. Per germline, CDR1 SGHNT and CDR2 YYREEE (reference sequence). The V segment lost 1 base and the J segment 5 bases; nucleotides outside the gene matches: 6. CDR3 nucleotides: TGTGCCAGCAGCTTGATACAGGGGGCAAGGGAGACCCAGTACTTC. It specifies CASSLIQGARETQYF.

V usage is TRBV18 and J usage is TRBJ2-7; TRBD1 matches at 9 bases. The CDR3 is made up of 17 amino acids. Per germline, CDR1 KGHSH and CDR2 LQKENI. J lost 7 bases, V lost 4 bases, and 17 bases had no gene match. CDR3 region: CASSRPLGGTGSKEQYF. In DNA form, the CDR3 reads TGTGCCAGCTCACGACCGCTGGGAGGGACAGGGTCAAAGGAGCAGTACTTC.

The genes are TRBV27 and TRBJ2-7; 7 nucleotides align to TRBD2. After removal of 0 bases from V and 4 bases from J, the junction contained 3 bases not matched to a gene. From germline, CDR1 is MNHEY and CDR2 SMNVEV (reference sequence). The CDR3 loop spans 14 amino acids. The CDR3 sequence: CASSLSGGRYEQYF. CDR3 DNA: TGTGCCAGCAGTTTATCGGGGGGGAGATACGAGCAGTACTTC.

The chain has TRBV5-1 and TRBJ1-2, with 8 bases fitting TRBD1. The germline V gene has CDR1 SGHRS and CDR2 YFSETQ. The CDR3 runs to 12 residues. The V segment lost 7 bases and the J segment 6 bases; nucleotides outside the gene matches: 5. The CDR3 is CASRQGQDGYTF. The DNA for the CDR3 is TGCGCCAGCCGACAGGGGCAGGATGGCTACACCTTC.

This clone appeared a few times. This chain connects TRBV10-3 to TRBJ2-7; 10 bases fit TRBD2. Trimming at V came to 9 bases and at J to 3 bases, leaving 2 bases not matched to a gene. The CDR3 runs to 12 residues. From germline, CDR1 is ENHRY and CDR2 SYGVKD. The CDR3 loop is CAMGTSDYEQYF. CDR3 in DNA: TGTGCCATGGGGACTAGCGACTACGAGCAGTACTTC.

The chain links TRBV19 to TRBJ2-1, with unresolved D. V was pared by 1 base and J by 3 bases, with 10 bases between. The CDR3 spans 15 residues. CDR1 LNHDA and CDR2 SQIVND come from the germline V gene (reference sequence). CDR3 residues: CASSIGGRYYNEQFF. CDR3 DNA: TGTGCCAGTAGTATAGGTGGCAGGTACTACAATGAGCAGTTCTTC.

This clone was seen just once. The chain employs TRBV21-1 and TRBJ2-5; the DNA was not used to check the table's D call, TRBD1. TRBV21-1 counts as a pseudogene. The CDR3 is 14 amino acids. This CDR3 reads CASMGPNDQETQYF. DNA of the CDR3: TGTGCCAGCATGGGGCCGAACGATCAAGAGACCCAGTACTTC.

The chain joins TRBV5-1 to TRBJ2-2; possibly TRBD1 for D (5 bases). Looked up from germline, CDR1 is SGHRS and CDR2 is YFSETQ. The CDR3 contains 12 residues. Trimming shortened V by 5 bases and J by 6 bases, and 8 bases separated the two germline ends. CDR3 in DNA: TGCGCCAGCAGTACAGGATCCGGGGAGCTGTTTTTT. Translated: CASSTGSGELFF.

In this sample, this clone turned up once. The CDR3 nucleotides are TGTGCCAGCAGCTTCGGACTAGCGGGAGGGCGAGATACGCAGTATTTT. This translates into CASSFGLAGGRDTQYF. The chain has TRBV7-2 and TRBJ2-3; 15 bases line up with TRBD2. The CDR3 loop spans 16 amino acids. With V trimmed by 3 bases and J by 5 bases, 3 bases remained unmatched. CDR1 and CDR2 from the germline V gene are SGHTA and FQGNSA.

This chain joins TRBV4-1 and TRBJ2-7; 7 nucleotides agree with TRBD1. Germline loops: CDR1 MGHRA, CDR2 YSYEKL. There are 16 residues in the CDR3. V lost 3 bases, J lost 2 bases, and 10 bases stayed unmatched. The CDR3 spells CASSHPPGQSAYEQYF. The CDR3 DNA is TGCGCCAGCAGCCACCCCCCGGGACAGAGCGCCTACGAGCAGTACTTC.

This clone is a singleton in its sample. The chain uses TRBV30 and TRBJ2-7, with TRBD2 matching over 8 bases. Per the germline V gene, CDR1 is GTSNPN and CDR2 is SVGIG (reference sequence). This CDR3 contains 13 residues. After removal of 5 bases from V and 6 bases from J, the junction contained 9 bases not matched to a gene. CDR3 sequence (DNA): TGTGCCTGGGAAGCGGGAGTCCTCTCCGAGCAGTACTTC. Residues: CAWEAGVLSEQYF.

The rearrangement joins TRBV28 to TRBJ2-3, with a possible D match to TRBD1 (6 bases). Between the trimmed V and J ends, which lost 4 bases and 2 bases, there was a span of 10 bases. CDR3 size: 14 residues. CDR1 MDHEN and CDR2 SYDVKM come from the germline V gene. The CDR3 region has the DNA TGTGCCAGCAGTTCTCACAGGGACACAGATACGCAGTATTTT. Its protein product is CASSSHRDTDTQYF.